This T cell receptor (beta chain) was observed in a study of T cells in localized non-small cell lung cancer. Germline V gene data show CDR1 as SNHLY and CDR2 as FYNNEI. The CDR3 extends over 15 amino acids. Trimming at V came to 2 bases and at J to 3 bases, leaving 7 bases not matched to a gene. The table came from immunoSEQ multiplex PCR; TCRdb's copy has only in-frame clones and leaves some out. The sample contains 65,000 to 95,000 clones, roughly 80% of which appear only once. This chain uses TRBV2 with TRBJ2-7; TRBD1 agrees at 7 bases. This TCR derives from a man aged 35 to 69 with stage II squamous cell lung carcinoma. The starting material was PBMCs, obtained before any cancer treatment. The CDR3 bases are TGTGCCAGCAGTGAACAGGGACAGCGGTTCTACGAGCAGTACTTC. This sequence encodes CASSEQGQRFYEQYF.